The T cell receptor (beta chain) under discussion was sequenced for a study of T cell changes during pregnancy in multiple sclerosis. Libraries were prepared by immunoSEQ multiplex PCR; TCRdb keeps only in-frame clonotypes and omits some of them. The data show just under 65,000 clones, approximately 95% seen once. The CDR3 runs 14 residues. Trimming shortened V by 5 bases and J by 3 bases, and 14 bases separated the two germline ends. Germline CDR1 is MNHNS and CDR2 is SASEGT. This chain connects TRBV6-1 to TRBJ2-7; D perhaps matches TRBD2 (6 bases). The receptor's source is a female donor with multiple sclerosis, enrolled in a pregnancy study. Material: CD8+ T cells from peripheral blood mononuclear cells, obtained in the second trimester of pregnancy. CDR3 sequence reads: CASSPRGQLYEQYF. The DNA for the CDR3 is TGTGCCAGCAGTCCGCGGGGTCAGCTCTACGAGCAGTACTTC.